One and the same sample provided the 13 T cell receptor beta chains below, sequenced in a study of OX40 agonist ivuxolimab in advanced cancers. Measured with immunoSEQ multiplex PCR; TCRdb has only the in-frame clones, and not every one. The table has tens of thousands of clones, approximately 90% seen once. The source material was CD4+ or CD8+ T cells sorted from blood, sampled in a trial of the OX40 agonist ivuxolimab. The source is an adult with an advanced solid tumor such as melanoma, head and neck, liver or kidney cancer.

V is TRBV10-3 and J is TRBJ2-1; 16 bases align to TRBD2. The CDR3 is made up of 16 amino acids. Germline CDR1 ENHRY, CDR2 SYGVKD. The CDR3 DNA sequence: TGTGCATCCCAAGGGACTAGCGGGAGGGCCGGGAATGAGCAGTTCTTC. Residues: CASQGTSGRAGNEQFF.

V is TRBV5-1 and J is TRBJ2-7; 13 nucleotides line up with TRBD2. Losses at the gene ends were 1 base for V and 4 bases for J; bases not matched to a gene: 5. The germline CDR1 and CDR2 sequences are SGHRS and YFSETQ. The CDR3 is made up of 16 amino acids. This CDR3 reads CASSLKGTSGDYEQYF. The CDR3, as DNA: TGCGCCAGCAGCTTGAAAGGGACTAGCGGGGATTACGAGCAGTACTTC. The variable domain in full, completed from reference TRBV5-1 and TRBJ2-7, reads KAGVTQTPRYLIKTRGQQVTLSCSPISGHRSVSWYQQTPGQGLQFLFEYFSETQRNKGNFPGRFSGRQFSNSRSEMNVSTLELGDSALYLCASSLKGTSGDYEQYFGPGTRLTVT.

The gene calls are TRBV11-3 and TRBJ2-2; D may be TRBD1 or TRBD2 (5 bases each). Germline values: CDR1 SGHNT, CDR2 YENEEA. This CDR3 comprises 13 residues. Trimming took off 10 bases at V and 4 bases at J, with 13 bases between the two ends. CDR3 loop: CAIGEGVTGELFF. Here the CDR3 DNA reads TGTGCCATCGGGGAAGGGGTCACCGGGGAGCTGTTTTTT.

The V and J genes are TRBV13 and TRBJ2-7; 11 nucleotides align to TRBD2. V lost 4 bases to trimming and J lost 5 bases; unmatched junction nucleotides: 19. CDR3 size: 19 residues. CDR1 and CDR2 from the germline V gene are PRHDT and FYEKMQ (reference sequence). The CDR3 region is CASSSRPIDSSGRKHEQYF. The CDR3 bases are TGTGCCAGCAGCTCTAGACCTATCGATTCTAGCGGGAGGAAGCACGAGCAGTACTTC.

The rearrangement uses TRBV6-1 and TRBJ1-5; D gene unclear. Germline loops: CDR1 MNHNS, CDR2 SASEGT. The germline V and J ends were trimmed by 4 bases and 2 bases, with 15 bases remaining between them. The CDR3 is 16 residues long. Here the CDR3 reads CASSAEAMWGNQPQHF. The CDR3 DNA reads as TGTGCCAGCAGTGCAGAAGCGATGTGGGGCAATCAGCCCCAGCATTTT.

CDR3 protein: CASSLVPLSGNNEQFF. The CDR3 nucleotides read TGTGCCAGCAGCTTAGTCCCCCTTAGTGGCAACAATGAGCAGTTCTTC. V and J are TRBV7-8 and TRBJ2-1; D call uncertain. The CDR3 consists of 16 residues. CDR1 is SGHVS and CDR2 is FQNEAQ in the germline V gene. V lost 1 base to trimming and J lost 5 bases, with 15 bases between them.

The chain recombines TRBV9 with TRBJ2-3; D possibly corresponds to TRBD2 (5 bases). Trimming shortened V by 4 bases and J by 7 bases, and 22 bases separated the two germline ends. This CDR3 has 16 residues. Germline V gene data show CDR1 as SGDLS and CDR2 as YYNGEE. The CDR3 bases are TGTGCCAGCAGCCCGCAAGGTTGGGAGTTTGCTAATACGCAGTATTTT. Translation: CASSPQGWEFANTQYF.

The CDR3 coding sequence is TGTGCCAGCAGCTTGGACCCCAACACTGAAGCTTTCTTT. Its protein is CASSLDPNTEAFF. The chain has TRBV5-8 and TRBJ1-1, with D unresolved. Germline assignment: CDR1 SGHTS and CDR2 YDEGEE. This CDR3 has 13 amino acids. V was trimmed by 0 bases and J by 2 bases, leaving 5 bases between them.

The CDR3 DNA reads as TGTGCCAGCTCACCGCTCGACAGTTTATTGAACACCGGGGAGCTGTTTTTT. Translated, it gives CASSPLDSLLNTGELFF. The chain joins TRBV18 to TRBJ2-2, with D tentatively TRBD1 (5 bases). V was pared by 3 bases and J by 1 base, with 15 bases between. CDR1 KGHSH and CDR2 LQKENI come from the germline V gene. This CDR3 comprises 17 residues.

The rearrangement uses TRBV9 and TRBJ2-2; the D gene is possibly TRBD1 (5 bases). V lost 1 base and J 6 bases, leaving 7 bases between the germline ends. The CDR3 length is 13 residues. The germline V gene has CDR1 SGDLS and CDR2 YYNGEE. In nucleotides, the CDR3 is TGTGCCAGCAGCGTAAGGGGTGCCGGGGAGCTGTTTTTT. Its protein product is CASSVRGAGELFF.

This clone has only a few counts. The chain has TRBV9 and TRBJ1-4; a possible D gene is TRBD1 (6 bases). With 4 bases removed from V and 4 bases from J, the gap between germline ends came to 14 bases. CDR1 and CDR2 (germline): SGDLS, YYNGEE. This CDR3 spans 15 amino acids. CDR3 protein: CASSRTVDVNEKLFF. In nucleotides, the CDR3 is TGTGCCAGCAGCCGGACAGTCGACGTTAATGAAAAACTGTTTTTT.

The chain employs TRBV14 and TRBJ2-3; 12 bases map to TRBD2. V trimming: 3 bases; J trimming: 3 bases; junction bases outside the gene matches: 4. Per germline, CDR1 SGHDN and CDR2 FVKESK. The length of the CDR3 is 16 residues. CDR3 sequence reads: CASSQTSGSWTDTQYF. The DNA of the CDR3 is TGTGCCAGCAGCCAGACTAGCGGGAGTTGGACAGATACGCAGTATTTT.

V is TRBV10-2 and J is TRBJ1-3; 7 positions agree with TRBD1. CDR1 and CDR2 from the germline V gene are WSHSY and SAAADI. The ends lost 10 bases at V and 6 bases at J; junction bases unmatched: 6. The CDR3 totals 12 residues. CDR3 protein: CATQGVENTIYF. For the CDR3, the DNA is TGCGCCACCCAGGGGGTGGAAAACACCATATATTTT.